Presented here are 31 T cell receptor beta chains from one specimen sequenced in a study of blood T cell repertoires in COVID-19. Here immunoSEQ multiplex PCR was the method, and the copy in TCRdb shows in-frame clones only, minus some. Of nearly 200,000 clones in the sample, more than 65% were seen once. The specimen sequenced was PBMCs or T cells enriched from blood (not recorded which). The receptors were sampled from a middle-aged man who had recovered from COVID-19.

The CDR3 spells CASSQTDKQFF. CDR3 nucleotides: TGTGCCAGCAGCCAGACAGATAAGCAGTTCTTC. The J gene is TRBJ2-1, the V gene TRBV5-6; D is possibly TRBD1 (5 bases). CDR3 length: 11 amino acids. Germline CDR1 and CDR2: SGHDT and YYEEEE. V shed 4 bases and J shed 11 bases, with 10 bases lying between them. Full variable domain (missing parts from reference TRBV5-6 and TRBJ2-1): DAGVTQSPTHLIKTRGQQVTLRCSPKSGHDTVSWYQQALGQGPQFIFQYYEEEERQRGNFPDRFSGHQFPNYSSELNVNALLLGDSALYLCASSQTDKQFFGPGTRLTVL.

This clone was recorded a few times. Written as DNA, the CDR3 is TGCGCCAGCGGGCTGACGAGGAACACTGAAGCTTTCTTT. Translating it yields CASGLTRNTEAFF. The rearrangement joins TRBV5-1 to TRBJ1-1; D unclear. CDR3 length: 13 residues. V dropped 7 bases and J dropped 1 base, with 11 bases sitting between them. CDR1 and CDR2 (germline): SGHRS, YFSETQ. Complete variable domain (other parts from reference TRBV5-1 and TRBJ1-1): KAGVTQTPRYLIKTRGQQVTLSCSPISGHRSVSWYQQTPGQGLQFLFEYFSETQRNKGNFPGRFSGRQFSNSRSEMNVSTLELGDSALYLCASGLTRNTEAFFGQGTRLTVV.

The chain links TRBV7-9 to TRBJ2-5, with 9 bases matching TRBD1. The ends lost 7 bases at V and 2 bases at J; junction bases unmatched: 2. CDR3 length: 13 amino acids. Germline-derived CDR1 and CDR2 are SEHNR and FQNEAQ (reference sequence). CDR3 DNA: TGTGCCAGCATCGGACAGGGGCAAGAGACCCAGTACTTC. Translated: CASIGQGQETQYF.

In this sample, this clone turned up a few times. This chain links TRBV19 with TRBJ1-1; TRBD1 matches 7 bases. The germline V gene has CDR1 LNHDA and CDR2 SQIVND (reference sequence). The J segment lost 1 base and the V segment lost 5 bases, leaving 10 bases of the junction unmatched. This CDR3 has 16 amino acids. As DNA, the CDR3 is TGTGCCAGTAGTCTGTCGGCCGGGACAGCGAACACTGAAGCTTTCTTT. Amino acids: CASSLSAGTANTEAFF.

V and J are TRBV12-5 and TRBJ1-1; 7 bases map to TRBD1. Germline assignment: CDR1 LGHNT and CDR2 FRNRAP. The V and J ends lost 1 base and 5 bases, in that order; junction bases with no gene match: 25. The CDR3 length is 21 residues. The CDR3 spells CASGLASTGWGRKSFKTEAFF. In DNA, the CDR3 is TGTGCTAGTGGTTTGGCCTCGACAGGGTGGGGTCGTAAGTCTTTCAAGACTGAAGCTTTCTTT. Drawing the rest from reference TRBV12-5 and TRBJ1-1, the complete variable domain is DARVTQTPRHKVTEMGQEVTMRCQPILGHNTVFWYRQTMMQGLELLAYFRNRAPLDDSGMPKDRFSAEMPDATLATLKIQPSEPRDSAVYFCASGLASTGWGRKSFKTEAFFGQGTRLTVV.

Concerning this clone: The sample has other DNA sequences that encode this CDR3 too. J is TRBJ1-2 and V is TRBV6-1, with a tentative D call TRBD1 (6 bases). The length of the CDR3 is 14 residues. The germline CDR1 and CDR2 sequences are MNHNS and SASEGT. Trimming left V 0 bases short and J 4 bases short, with 9 bases between. Written as DNA, the CDR3 is TGTGCCAGCAGTGAAGCAACAGGGATCTATGGCTACACCTTC. It specifies CASSEATGIYGYTF.

The table lists this clone with a few counts. The chain links TRBV5-5 to TRBJ2-3; tentative D call: TRBD1 (7 bases). V lost 3 bases, J lost 0 bases, and 14 bases lay in between. This CDR3 is 16 amino acids long. Per germline, CDR1 SGHKS and CDR2 YYEKEE (reference sequence). CDR3 region: CASSSGGQSSTDTQYF. The CDR3 DNA reads as TGTGCCAGCAGCTCAGGGGGGCAAAGTAGCACAGATACGCAGTATTTT.

This clone was counted between two and nine times. The CDR3, as DNA: TGTGCCAGCAGTGAAGGGTACTCCGGAAACACCATATATTTT. This sequence encodes CASSEGYSGNTIYF. V is TRBV6-1 and J is TRBJ1-3; D call uncertain. The CDR3 covers 14 residues. The germline CDR1 and CDR2 sequences are MNHNS and SASEGT. Trimming took off 1 base at V and 4 bases at J, with 8 bases between the two ends.

This clone is medium-sized by share. This chain uses TRBV6-8 with TRBJ2-7; 9 bases align to TRBD2. Germline V gene lookup returns CDR1 MNHGY and CDR2 SAAAGT. This CDR3 is 16 amino acids long. J gave up 1 base and V 10 bases, and 14 bases lay outside the gene matches. CDR3: CAKQAGGWKISYEQYF. The CDR3 bases are TGTGCCAAACAAGCGGGGGGCTGGAAAATATCCTACGAGCAGTACTTC.

This clone showed up just once. CDR3 in amino acids: CASSLNQGATEAFF. The CDR3 region has the DNA TGTGCCAGCAGCTTGAACCAGGGGGCCACTGAAGCTTTCTTT. The chain employs TRBV5-4 and TRBJ1-1; 8 bases map to TRBD1. V lost 1 base to trimming and J lost 4 bases; unmatched junction nucleotides: 3. The CDR3 is made up of 14 amino acids. Germline CDR1 reads SGHNT; CDR2 reads YYREEE (reference sequence).

This clone was picked up a small number of times. The rearrangement uses TRBV11-2 and TRBJ2-1; TRBD2 matches at 10 bases. This CDR3 comprises 19 residues. Germline CDR1 reads SGHAT; CDR2 reads FQNNGV. Losses at the gene ends were 2 bases for V and 7 bases for J; bases not matched to a gene: 17. CDR3 sequence: CASSLSSGGIPGRGNEQFF. The DNA for the CDR3 is TGTGCCAGCAGCTTAAGTAGCGGGGGGATACCCGGTCGTGGAAATGAGCAGTTCTTC.

The rearrangement links TRBV6-5 to TRBJ2-3; D ambiguous. CDR3 length equals 14 residues. The germline V gene encodes CDR1 MNHEY and CDR2 SVGAGI. Trimming took 4 bases from V and 2 from J, leaving 10 bases between them. DNA for the CDR3: TGTGCCAGCAGTTTGACTTCTCCCACAGATACGCAGTATTTT. Encoded protein: CASSLTSPTDTQYF.

The CDR3 is CASSLFVGGYTF. As DNA, the CDR3 is TGTGCCAGCAGTTTATTCGTCGGGGGCTACACCTTC. The V and J genes are TRBV28 and TRBJ1-2; no clear D gene. Trimming removed 1 base at V and 8 bases at J, with 8 bases between. Per germline, CDR1 MDHEN and CDR2 SYDVKM. The CDR3 extends over 12 amino acids.

The CDR3 protein is CATSRGNSGEKLFF. The CDR3, as DNA: TGTGCCACCAGCAGAGGCAACTCAGGGGAAAAACTGTTTTTT. V and J are TRBV15 and TRBJ1-4; the D gene is possibly TRBD1 (5 bases). The germline V gene has CDR1 LNHNV and CDR2 YYDKDF (reference sequence). The CDR3 spans 14 residues. Trimming took 1 base from V and 8 from J, leaving 11 bases between them.

The J gene is TRBJ1-4, the V gene TRBV2; D may be TRBD1 (5 bases). V was shortened by 7 bases and J by 6 bases, with 15 bases between the two germline ends. The CDR3 contains 14 residues. Per germline, CDR1 SNHLY and CDR2 FYNNEI. The CDR3 DNA reads TGTGCCAGCAAGGGCAGGGTGACCTATGAAAAACTGTTTTTT. Translating it yields CASKGRVTYEKLFF.

The V call is TRBV19, the J call TRBJ1-4; D is possibly TRBD1 (5 bases). CDR3 length: 16 residues. Trimming left V 6 bases short and J 7 bases short, with 21 bases between. Germline CDR1 reads LNHDA; CDR2 reads SQIVND (reference sequence). CDR3 bases: TGTGCCAGTAGCACCACTGGGGGGATCAGAGGTGAAAAACTGTTTTTT. It codes for CASSTTGGIRGEKLFF.

V usage is TRBV6-5 and J usage is TRBJ1-3, with D hard to call. Trimming stripped 5 bases from V and 4 bases from J, with 12 bases between. Germline V gene lookup returns CDR1 MNHEY and CDR2 SVGAGI. This CDR3 has 14 residues. The CDR3 spells CASSLAHTGNTIYF. The CDR3 DNA follows: TGTGCCAGCAGTCTGGCACACACGGGAAACACCATATATTTT.

This rearrangement joins TRBV6-5 to TRBJ2-7; 11 bases are a match to TRBD2. This CDR3 contains 15 residues. With V trimmed by 4 bases and J by 6 bases, 8 bases remained unmatched. Looked up from germline, CDR1 is MNHEY and CDR2 is SVGAGI. The CDR3 DNA reads TGTGCCAGCAGTTCAACTAGCGGGGGAACGGCCGAGCAGTACTTC. This codes for CASSSTSGGTAEQYF.

J is TRBJ2-5 and V is TRBV5-1; the match to TRBD2 covers 16 bases. Germline assignment: CDR1 SGHRS and CDR2 YFSETQ. V dropped 1 base and J dropped 4; count of bases not matched to a gene: 16. The CDR3 is 21 residues long. The CDR3 reads CASSLPVPGLAGGTLGETQYF. CDR3 coding DNA: TGCGCCAGCAGCTTGCCAGTCCCGGGACTAGCGGGGGGGACGTTAGGAGAGACCCAGTACTTC.

The V gene is TRBV12-3 or TRBV12-4, the J gene TRBJ1-1; perhaps TRBD1 as D (5 bases). Trimming cost V 6 bases and J 5 bases, with 13 bases left between them. The CDR3 has 13 amino acids. CDR3 nucleotides: TGTGCCAGCAGCAGGGAGGTTGTTACTGAAGCTTTCTTT. It is translated as CASSREVVTEAFF.

The chain links TRBV27 to TRBJ2-7; 8 bases map to TRBD1. Germline values: CDR1 MNHEY, CDR2 SMNVEV (reference sequence). The CDR3 spans 15 residues. V was clipped by 2 bases and J by 6 bases; unmatched bases: 9. The CDR3 region has the DNA TGTGCCAGCAGTTTAATGGCAGGGGGCTTTCGCGAGCAGTACTTC. Translated: CASSLMAGGFREQYF.

J is TRBJ1-3 and V is TRBV19, with a possible D match to TRBD1 (5 bases). V lost 9 bases and J lost 0, with 21 bases in between. Looked up from germline, CDR1 is LNHDA and CDR2 is SQIVND (reference sequence). The CDR3 covers 17 residues. The CDR3 spells CASAVKGSRFSGNTIYF. The CDR3 nucleotides read TGTGCCAGCGCTGTGAAGGGGTCCCGATTCTCTGGAAACACCATATATTTT.

The rearrangement joins TRBV5-1 to TRBJ2-1, with 8 bases lining up with TRBD2. The trim removed 2 bases at V and 5 bases at J, leaving 3 bases unmatched. CDR3 length: 14 amino acids. Germline V gene data show CDR1 as SGHRS and CDR2 as YFSETQ. CDR3 nucleotide sequence: TGCGCCAGCAGCTTTAGCGGGGTGAACAATGAGCAGTTCTTC. Its protein product is CASSFSGVNNEQFF.

J is TRBJ1-1 and V is TRBV4-3; maybe TRBD1 (5 bases). Deletions cut 0 bases from V and 4 bases from J, with 6 bases between. Looked up from germline, CDR1 is LGHNA and CDR2 is YSLEER. CDR3 length: 13 amino acids. The CDR3 DNA sequence: TGCGCCAGCAGCCAAGAGCAGGGCACTGAAGCTTTCTTT. As protein: CASSQEQGTEAFF.

This clone was counted a single time. This sequence joins TRBV27 and TRBJ1-2; 11 bases map to TRBD1. CDR3 length: 14 residues. Germline CDR1 MNHEY, CDR2 SMNVEV (reference sequence). V lost 4 bases, J lost 4 bases, and 2 bases stayed unmatched. This chain's CDR3 is CASSSGTGGYGYTF. CDR3 DNA: TGTGCCAGCAGTTCCGGGACAGGGGGCTATGGCTACACCTTC.

Only a few counts were recorded for this clone. The chain has TRBV19 and TRBJ1-6, with TRBD1 identical over 7 bases. The V gene end was trimmed by 4 bases and the J gene end by 6 bases; junction bases not matched to a gene: 6. Germline assignment: CDR1 LNHDA and CDR2 SQIVND (reference sequence). This CDR3 region has 15 residues. The CDR3 is CASSTRPGGNSPLHF. CDR3 nucleotide sequence: TGTGCCAGTAGTACCCGGCCAGGGGGTAATTCACCCCTCCACTTT.

The chain employs TRBV2 and TRBJ1-5; D is ambiguous. Germline CDR1 is SNHLY and CDR2 is FYNNEI. The ends were cut back, 2 bases at V and 5 bases at J, with 13 bases in the middle. The CDR3 runs to 15 residues. The CDR3 here is CASSELSGSDQPQHF. CDR3 DNA sequence: TGTGCCAGCAGTGAACTGAGCGGATCGGATCAGCCCCAGCATTTT.

The chain is built from TRBV6-2 or TRBV6-3 and TRBJ2-7; the match to TRBD1 covers 9 bases. V was pared by 0 bases and J by 0 bases, with 6 bases of the junction left unmatched. This CDR3 contains 17 residues. Germline V gene data show CDR1 as MNHEY and CDR2 as SVGEGT. Here the CDR3 reads CASSYSTGQGSSYEQYF. Here the CDR3 DNA reads TGTGCCAGCAGTTACTCGACCGGACAGGGGAGCTCCTACGAGCAGTACTTC.

This chain uses TRBV5-1 with TRBJ2-3; D may be TRBD1 (5 bases). The CDR3 covers 14 residues. Germline CDR1 and CDR2: SGHRS and YFSETQ. The ends were cut back, 2 bases at V and 2 bases at J, with 9 bases in the middle. The chain's CDR3 is CASSFRTTTDTQYF. CDR3 DNA: TGCGCCAGCAGCTTTAGGACAACCACAGATACGCAGTATTTT.

The chain carries TRBV5-8 and TRBJ2-7; a weak D match, TRBD1 (5 bases). V lost 0 bases, J lost 0 bases, and 10 bases lay in between. CDR3 length equals 15 residues. Germline V gene sequence: CDR1 SGHTS, CDR2 YDEGEE. This CDR3 reads CASSLEGKPSYEQYF. For the CDR3, the DNA is TGTGCCAGCAGCTTGGAGGGGAAACCCTCCTACGAGCAGTACTTC.

V usage is TRBV5-1 and J usage is TRBJ2-3, with a possible D match to TRBD1 (5 bases). The CDR3 totals 14 residues. V dropped 1 base and J dropped 2 bases, with 8 bases sitting between them. CDR1 and CDR2 (germline): SGHRS, YFSETQ. The CDR3 nucleotides are TGCGCCAGCAGCTTGATGACAGACACAGATACGCAGTATTTT. Residues: CASSLMTDTDTQYF.